This entry lists 29 T cell receptor beta chains sequenced from one sample in a study of shared clonotypes between healthy human individuals. Repertoires were generated with immunoSEQ multiplex PCR, while TCRdb's copy carries only in-frame clones and drops some. The profile shows over a million clones, approximately 70% of them singletons. The specimen was memory CD4+ T cells sorted from blood. Stated subset: CD45RA-negative fraction. The receptors shown here come from a man aged 18-30 years in good health.

The chain links TRBV10-3 to TRBJ1-3; D is unclear. The CDR3 length is 11 residues. The germline CDR1 and CDR2 sequences are ENHRY and SYGVKD. Trimming left V 10 bases short and J 1 base short, with 5 bases between. The CDR3 protein is CATSSGNTIYF. CDR3 nucleotide sequence: TGTGCCACCTCGTCTGGAAACACCATATATTTT.

As regards this clone: Since a much larger clone is just one base distant, this may be a read error. The same CDR3 arises from other DNA sequences in this sample as well. The J gene is TRBJ1-2, the V gene TRBV7-2; 9 bases align to TRBD1. CDR3 length equals 13 residues. Trimming took 5 bases from V and 4 from J; bases not matched to a gene: 2. Per germline, CDR1 SGHTA and CDR2 FQGNSA. The CDR3 region has the DNA TGTGCCAGCAGCCCGGACAGGGGCTATGGCTACACCTTC. It codes for CASSPDRGYGYTF.

The genes are TRBV6-5 and TRBJ1-2, with 7 bases fitting TRBD1. This CDR3 comprises 13 residues. CDR1 is MNHEY, CDR2 SVGAGI, per germline. After removal of 10 bases from V and 7 bases from J, the junction contained 12 bases not matched to a gene. The CDR3 protein is CATFQGGGSGYTF. The CDR3 region has the DNA TGTGCCACCTTCCAGGGGGGGGGAAGTGGCTACACCTTC.

The CDR3 nucleotides are TGTGCCAGCAGTTTCATTCGGACCGAGAACACTGAAGCTTTCTTT. Its translation is CASSFIRTENTEAFF. The chain recombines TRBV27 with TRBJ1-1; D is unclear. V was cut by 3 bases and J by 1 base, with 12 bases left in between. In germline, CDR1 is MNHEY, CDR2 SMNVEV (reference sequence). This CDR3 has 15 residues.

The CDR3 reads CASSDLAEHQPQHF. As DNA, the CDR3 is TGCGCCAGCAGTGATCTGGCAGAACATCAGCCCCAGCATTTT. V and J are TRBV10-2 and TRBJ1-5, with unresolved D. The germline gives CDR1 WSHSY, CDR2 SAAADI. V dropped 3 bases and J dropped 5 bases, with 11 bases sitting between them. The CDR3 is 14 amino acids.

This chain joins TRBV13 and TRBJ2-5; tentatively, D is TRBD1 or TRBD2 (5 bases each). Germline CDR1 PRHDT, CDR2 FYEKMQ (reference sequence). The CDR3 has 13 residues. V lost 5 bases and J lost 5, with 12 bases in between. DNA of the CDR3: TGTGCCAGCAGCCGGGACGCGGAGGAGACCCAGTACTTC. It yields the protein CASSRDAEETQYF.

This clone was observed a few times. The J gene is TRBJ2-3, the V gene TRBV9, with D perhaps matching TRBD2 (6 bases). The CDR3 covers 15 residues. Trimming left V 3 bases short and J 1 base short, with 12 bases between. CDR1 is SGDLS, CDR2 YYNGEE, per germline. This chain's CDR3 is CASSARSGGTDTQYF. The DNA of the CDR3 is TGTGCCAGCAGCGCCCGATCGGGAGGCACAGATACGCAGTATTTT.

J is TRBJ1-6 and V is TRBV6-6; 7 bases fit TRBD1. V lost 4 bases, J lost 7 bases, and 4 bases stayed unmatched. The CDR3 covers 14 residues. CDR1 MNHNY and CDR2 SVGAGI come from the germline V gene (reference sequence). The CDR3 here is CASSLKGANSPLHF. In nucleotides, the CDR3 is TGTGCCAGCAGTTTGAAGGGGGCGAATTCACCCCTCCACTTT.

The V and J genes are TRBV5-4 and TRBJ1-2; D is perhaps TRBD1 (6 bases). V lost 1 base and J lost 3, with 22 bases in between. This CDR3 is 18 amino acids long. CDR1 and CDR2 (germline): SGHNT, YYREEE (reference sequence). The CDR3 here is CASSLPNSGTLRDYGYTF. The CDR3 coding sequence is TGTGCCAGCAGCTTGCCCAACTCCGGGACACTCCGGGACTATGGCTACACCTTC.

The V call is TRBV5-1, the J call TRBJ1-1, with D possibly TRBD1 on 5 matching bases. Between the trimmed V and J ends, which lost 4 bases and 4 bases, there was a span of 14 bases. Looked up from germline, CDR1 is SGHRS and CDR2 is YFSETQ. CDR3 length equals 14 residues. The CDR3 DNA reads TGCGCCAGCAGCCCCTGGGAGGGACCCACTGAAGCTTTCTTT. Protein sequence: CASSPWEGPTEAFF.

As to this clone: This sample includes further DNA sequences coding for the same CDR3. The chain employs TRBV28 and TRBJ2-7; tentatively, D is TRBD2 (5 bases). The CDR3 is 13 amino acids. V dropped 5 bases and J dropped 4 bases, with 12 bases sitting between them. Germline V gene data show CDR1 as MDHEN and CDR2 as SYDVKM. CDR3 region: CASSRTGTYEQYF. DNA of the CDR3: TGTGCCAGCAGTCGGACGGGAACTTACGAGCAGTACTTC.

The chain employs TRBV30 and TRBJ2-5, with a possible D match to TRBD1 (5 bases). The CDR3 has 12 residues. Per germline, CDR1 GTSNPN and CDR2 SVGIG (reference sequence). V lost 0 bases and J 7 bases, leaving 9 bases between the germline ends. The CDR3 loop is CAWSVGALTQYF. The CDR3, as DNA: TGTGCCTGGAGTGTAGGGGCCCTGACCCAGTACTTC.

The rearrangement joins TRBV7-9 to TRBJ1-4; no clear D. Germline CDR1 is SEHNR and CDR2 is FQNEAQ (reference sequence). This CDR3 region has 12 residues. Trimming took 5 bases from V and 8 from J, leaving 9 bases between them. In nucleotides, the CDR3 is TGTGCCAGCAGCCGCCGTGGAGAAAAACTGTTTTTT. This codes for CASSRRGEKLFF. Using reference TRBV7-9 and TRBJ1-4 for the parts outside the CDR3, the full variable domain is DTGVSQNPRHKITKRGQNVTFRCDPISEHNRLYWYRQTLGQGPEFLTYFQNEAQLEKSRLLSDRFSAERPKGSFSTLEIQRTEQGDSAMYLCASSRRGEKLFFGSGTQLSVL.

The chain links TRBV7-9 to TRBJ2-7; 10 nucleotides agree with TRBD1. V was clipped by 3 bases and J by 4 bases; unmatched bases: 12. Germline loops: CDR1 SEHNR, CDR2 FQNEAQ (reference sequence). CDR3 length: 17 amino acids. Here the CDR3 DNA reads TGTGCCAGCAGCTTCCCGGCCGGGACAGGGGTTCCATACGAGCAGTACTTC. Translating it yields CASSFPAGTGVPYEQYF.

CDR3 sequence (DNA): TGTGCCAGCAGCTTAGAACAGGACAGGGAGGGCTACACCTTC. Encoded protein: CASSLEQDREGYTF. The V and J genes are TRBV7-9 and TRBJ1-2; 8 nucleotides line up with TRBD1. Germline CDR1 and CDR2: SEHNR and FQNEAQ (reference sequence). The CDR3 has 14 residues. The trim removed 1 base at V and 8 bases at J, leaving 6 bases unmatched.

V and J are TRBV6-1 and TRBJ2-2; no definite D call. Germline CDR1 MNHNS, CDR2 SASEGT. The CDR3 has 14 amino acids. V gave up 7 bases and J gave up 4 bases, with 13 bases separating them. The DNA of the CDR3 is TGTGCCAGCACCATGGAGCCGCTCACCGGGGAGCTGTTTTTT. Its translation: CASTMEPLTGELFF.

This clone has just a few counts. This chain links TRBV6-5 with TRBJ1-1, with TRBD1 matching over 7 bases. The CDR3 spans 13 residues. Germline assignment: CDR1 MNHEY and CDR2 SVGAGI. J lost 0 bases, V lost 6 bases, and 1 base had no gene match. In DNA form, the CDR3 reads TGTGCCAGCAGGGGACAGCTGAACACTGAAGCTTTCTTT. It translates to CASRGQLNTEAFF.

The chain combines TRBV15 with TRBJ2-3; the D is unclear. This CDR3 contains 11 residues. Germline CDR1 is LNHNV and CDR2 is YYDKDF (reference sequence). V lost 3 bases, J lost 5 bases, and 3 bases lay in between. CDR3 in amino acids: CATSSRDTQYF. The CDR3, as DNA: TGTGCCACCAGCAGTCGAGATACGCAGTATTTT.

In the case of this clone: No DNA is shown, since the ends of the CDR3 on it are uncertain; the CDR3 is the one TCRdb lists. The chain uses TRBV7-3 and TRBJ2-1. Germline V CDR1 and CDR2: SGHTA, FQGTGA. The CDR3 spans 17 amino acids, including both terminal residues. The CDR3 protein is CASSFRGRGSSYNEQFF.

The chain uses TRBV5-6 and TRBJ2-3, with no clear D. CDR1 SGHDT and CDR2 YYEEEE come from the germline V gene. Trimming shortened V by 1 base and J by 4 bases, and 4 bases separated the two germline ends. The CDR3 is 12 residues long. CDR3 in DNA: TGTGCCAGCAGCTTGATCCCAGATACGCAGTATTTT. Residues: CASSLIPDTQYF.

The chain combines TRBV11-2 with TRBJ2-1; 10 bases are a match to TRBD2. The CDR3 is 15 amino acids. Germline assignment: CDR1 SGHAT and CDR2 FQNNGV. V lost 0 bases to trimming and J lost 7 bases; unmatched junction nucleotides: 3. The CDR3: CASSLDLLAGNEQFF. CDR3 coding DNA: TGTGCCAGCAGCTTAGATCTACTAGCGGGGAATGAGCAGTTCTTC.

The chain combines TRBV28 with TRBJ1-6; D remains ambiguous. Trimming shortened V by 5 bases and J by 3 bases, and 14 bases separated the two germline ends. Germline V gene data show CDR1 as MDHEN and CDR2 as SYDVKM. The CDR3 covers 16 residues. The CDR3 nucleotides are TGTGCCAGCAGTCTAGCCACGGGTCTCTATAATTCACCCCTCCACTTT. Its protein is CASSLATGLYNSPLHF. Variable domain in full (rest from reference TRBV28 and TRBJ1-6): DVKVTQSSRYLVKRTGEKVFLECVQDMDHENMFWYRQDPGLGLRLIYFSYDVKMKEKGDIPEGYSVSREKKERFSLILESASTNQTSMYLCASSLATGLYNSPLHFGNGTRLTVT.

V gene TRBV5-6 combines with J gene TRBJ2-7; TRBD1 might be the D (6 bases). The CDR3 has 15 amino acids. V lost 0 bases and J lost 0, with 10 bases in between. CDR1 is SGHDT and CDR2 is YYEEEE in the germline V gene. DNA of the CDR3: TGTGCCAGCAGCTTGGTTGACAGGATCTCCTACGAGCAGTACTTC. Encoded protein: CASSLVDRISYEQYF.

The chain recombines TRBV7-6 with TRBJ2-1, with a weak D call TRBD2 (6 bases). This CDR3 contains 14 residues. From germline, CDR1 is SGHVS and CDR2 FNYEAQ. With 5 bases removed from V and 8 bases from J, the gap between germline ends came to 16 bases. Here the CDR3 reads CASSPDYLVDEQFF. The CDR3 DNA reads as TGTGCCAGCAGCCCGGACTACTTAGTCGATGAGCAGTTCTTC. The variable domain in full, with the rest retrieved from reference TRBV7-6 and TRBJ2-1, is GAGVSQSPRYKVTKRGQDVALRCDPISGHVSLYWYRQALGQGPEFLTYFNYEAQQDKSGLPNDRFSAERPEGSISTLTIQRTEQRDSAMYRCASSPDYLVDEQFFGPGTRLTVL.

CDR3 bases: TGTGCCAGCAGTTACGCGGGACAGGGGTCTGAGACCCAGTACTTC. This gives the protein CASSYAGQGSETQYF. The chain carries TRBV6-6 and TRBJ2-5; 10 bases map to TRBD1. Germline CDR1 reads MNHNY; CDR2 reads SVGAGI (reference sequence). The V and J ends lost 2 bases and 5 bases, in that order; junction bases with no gene match: 5. The CDR3 spans 15 residues.

V gene TRBV7-8 combines with J gene TRBJ1-6; 9 positions agree with TRBD1. Losses at the gene ends were 5 bases for V and 4 bases for J; bases not matched to a gene: 3. This CDR3 is built from 15 residues. Per germline, CDR1 SGHVS and CDR2 FQNEAQ. CDR3 amino acids: CASSGTGYYNSPLHF. CDR3 sequence (DNA): TGTGCCAGCAGCGGGACAGGGTATTATAATTCACCCCTCCACTTT.

This sequence joins TRBV5-3 and TRBJ1-2, with D perhaps matching TRBD1 (6 bases). TRBV5-3 is marked as an open reading frame, function uncertain. V gave up 4 bases and J gave up 4 bases, with 17 bases separating them. The CDR3 runs 15 residues. CDR3 loop: CARSIAGDAAYGYTF. CDR3 bases: TGTGCCAGAAGCATCGCAGGGGATGCCGCCTATGGCTACACCTTC.

The rearrangement links TRBV6-5 to TRBJ2-4; the D is unclear. V was trimmed by 5 bases and J by 6 bases, leaving 14 bases between them. Germline assignment: CDR1 MNHEY and CDR2 SVGAGI. The CDR3 is made up of 14 amino acids. CDR3 coding DNA: TGTGCCAGCAGTCCCCCAGACGGGTTAAACATTCAGTACTTC. This codes for CASSPPDGLNIQYF.

This clone was observed once. J is TRBJ2-1 and V is TRBV7-2; TRBD1 is a possible D gene (7 bases). The V gene lost 5 bases and the J gene lost 6 bases, with 17 bases spanning the gap. Germline CDR1 SGHTA, CDR2 FQGNSA. The CDR3 is 15 amino acids. The CDR3 nucleotides read TGTGCCAGCAGCGTCAGGGGGGTGGGCCTCAATGAGCAGTTCTTC. It specifies CASSVRGVGLNEQFF.